This entry lists 22 T cell receptor beta chains sequenced from one sample in a study of PD-1 blockade in classical Hodgkin lymphoma (dated by TCRdb to 2019 to 2021). Library generation was performed with the immunoSEQ multiplex PCR assay. The source is immuneACCESS, and TCRdb retained only in-frame sequences with V and J called. Part of the clones is not carried over; for the studies checked, unresolved V genes explain less than half of this, and the remainder is unexplained. The sample profile shows more than 45,000 clones; just under 75% of them were found once. The ten largest clones add up to around 16% of the sample. The time point tag for this specimen amounts to: cycle 2 day 1 (C2D1) of nivolumab. Every trial patient had relapsed after autologous stem cell transplantation, and cohorts A, B and C differed in prior brentuximab vedotin exposure. The sequencing used peripheral blood mononuclear cells (PBMCs), collected before the second cycle of nivolumab. These receptors were collected from a human donor with classical Hodgkin lymphoma.

This clone has a handful of counts. The chain is built from TRBV30 and TRBJ1-5; D gene ambiguous. V was trimmed by 4 bases and J by 1 base, leaving 14 bases between them. The CDR3 covers 15 residues. The V gene's germline CDR1 is GTSNPN and CDR2 SVGIG (reference sequence). CDR3 DNA sequence: TGTGCCTGGAATGATGCAGCAAGGAGCAATCAGCCCCAGCATTTT. Encoded protein: CAWNDAARSNQPQHF.

The rearrangement uses TRBV11-3 and TRBJ2-7; TRBD2 is a possible D gene (6 bases). The V gene's germline CDR1 is SGHNT and CDR2 YENEEA. This CDR3 has 15 amino acids. V shed 0 bases and J shed 7 bases, with 16 bases lying between them. The CDR3 is CASSLDPAPRGEQYF. For the CDR3, the DNA is TGTGCCAGCAGCTTAGATCCAGCGCCCCGGGGGGAGCAGTACTTC.

The chain recombines TRBV28 with TRBJ2-1; TRBD2 matches at 7 bases. The CDR3 extends over 14 amino acids. Germline V gene data show CDR1 as MDHEN and CDR2 as SYDVKM. The junction had 5 bases not matched to a gene; V was cut back by 5 bases and J by 4 bases. The CDR3: CASSLRGGYNEQFF. CDR3 DNA: TGTGCCAGCAGTCTCCGGGGAGGGTACAATGAGCAGTTCTTC. The full variable domain, its missing parts supplied by reference TRBV28 and TRBJ2-1, is DVKVTQSSRYLVKRTGEKVFLECVQDMDHENMFWYRQDPGLGLRLIYFSYDVKMKEKGDIPEGYSVSREKKERFSLILESASTNQTSMYLCASSLRGGYNEQFFGPGTRLTVL.

This clone turned up a few times. This rearrangement joins TRBV10-1 to TRBJ2-7; perhaps D is TRBD1 or TRBD2 (5 bases each). Between the trimmed V and J ends, which lost 4 bases and 4 bases, there was a span of 11 bases. CDR1 and CDR2 (germline): WNHNN, SYGVQD (reference sequence). This CDR3 region has 13 residues. The CDR3 spells CASSGGVGYEQYF. CDR3 bases: TGCGCCAGCAGTGGAGGGGTGGGGTACGAGCAGTACTTC.

On this clone itself: Other DNA sequences from this sample encode an identical CDR3 as well. The chain has TRBV7-3 and TRBJ1-1; D unresolved. V was shortened by 2 bases and J by 1 base, with 5 bases between the two germline ends. The CDR3 is made up of 13 amino acids. Per germline, CDR1 SGHTA and CDR2 FQGTGA. In nucleotides, the CDR3 is TGTGCCAGCAGCTTATACGAGAACACTGAAGCTTTCTTT. This codes for CASSLYENTEAFF.

This clone was counted a single time. A junction end diverges from the germline sequence, so it may reflect a read error. V and J are TRBV18 and TRBJ1-2; D might be TRBD1 (5 bases). The CDR3 is 12 residues long. Germline CDR1 reads KGHSH; CDR2 reads LQKENI. CDR3 sequence: CASSPLTGSNLF. DNA for the CDR3: TGTGCCAGCTCACCACTCACAGGATCTAATCTCTTC.

Notes on this clone: This specimen includes other DNA sequences encoding the same CDR3. This chain joins TRBV30 and TRBJ1-1; weak D call: TRBD1 (5 bases). Trimming left V 0 bases short and J 0 bases short, with 5 bases between. Germline CDR1 reads GTSNPN; CDR2 reads SVGIG (reference sequence). The CDR3 covers 13 residues. The CDR3: CAWSVTVNTEAFF. The CDR3 coding sequence is TGTGCCTGGAGTGTGACAGTGAACACTGAAGCTTTCTTT.

The CDR3 spells CSVDSEGLGSTDTQYF. The CDR3 bases are TGCAGCGTTGATTCGGAGGGCCTTGGAAGCACAGATACGCAGTATTTT. The gene calls are TRBV29-1 and TRBJ2-3; D might be TRBD2 (6 bases). V shed 3 bases and J shed 0 bases, with 16 bases lying between them. In germline, CDR1 is SQVTM, CDR2 ANQGSEA. This CDR3 region has 16 residues.

The V call is TRBV6-5, the J call TRBJ1-1; D is unresolved. V lost 2 bases and J lost 0, with 10 bases in between. The CDR3 is 15 residues long. Germline values: CDR1 MNHEY, CDR2 SVGAGI. DNA for the CDR3: TGTGCCAGCAGTTACGTCCTCGTGATGAACACTGAAGCTTTCTTT. It encodes CASSYVLVMNTEAFF.

The chain combines TRBV14 with TRBJ1-3, with D possibly being TRBD1 (6 bases). Germline lookup yields CDR1 SGHDN and CDR2 FVKESK. The V end lost 1 base, the J end lost 3 bases, and 13 bases lay between the germline ends. The CDR3 length is 16 residues. CDR3 loop: CASSQAAGGVGNTIYF. The DNA of the CDR3 is TGTGCCAGCAGCCAAGCCGCGGGGGGCGTTGGAAACACCATATATTTT.

This clone was picked up a small number of times. This rearrangement joins TRBV30 to TRBJ1-1; 7 bases map to TRBD1. The germline V gene has CDR1 GTSNPN and CDR2 SVGIG (reference sequence). This CDR3 is built from 14 residues. V lost 2 bases, J lost 1 base, and 4 bases stayed unmatched. CDR3 loop: CAWSFGTANTEAFF. CDR3 in DNA: TGTGCCTGGAGTTTCGGGACAGCGAACACTGAAGCTTTCTTT.

The chain couples TRBV6-6 to TRBJ1-2, with 9 bases that match TRBD1. CDR1 and CDR2 (germline): MNHNY, SVGAGI (reference sequence). This CDR3 has 15 amino acids. V trimming: 5 bases; J trimming: 2 bases; junction bases outside the gene matches: 6. Written as DNA, the CDR3 is TGTGCCAGCAGTACAACAGGGGGCAGGAACTATGGCTACACCTTC. It encodes CASSTTGGRNYGYTF.

This clone has a single count. The chain recombines TRBV19 with TRBJ2-3; D perhaps matches TRBD1 (5 bases). Germline CDR1 LNHDA, CDR2 SQIVND (reference sequence). The CDR3 is made up of 16 amino acids. V lost 6 bases to trimming and J lost 0 bases, with 16 bases between them. The CDR3 DNA sequence: TGTGCCAGTAGCTATAATCCACAGGTTAGCACAGATACGCAGTATTTT. Its protein is CASSYNPQVSTDTQYF.

This clone was found once. The chain employs TRBV30 and TRBJ1-1; possible D gene TRBD1, 5 bases. CDR3 length: 16 residues. Trimming took 0 bases from V and 1 from J, leaving 15 bases between them. Germline CDR1 is GTSNPN and CDR2 is SVGIG (reference sequence). The CDR3 spells CAWSVSPGRRNTEAFF. The CDR3 DNA reads as TGTGCCTGGAGTGTAAGCCCGGGACGCCGGAACACTGAAGCTTTCTTT.

The rearrangement links TRBV27 to TRBJ1-4; no clear D. The V end was cut by 7 bases, the J end by 7 bases, with 16 bases between. Germline CDR1 is MNHEY and CDR2 is SMNVEV (reference sequence). The length of the CDR3 is 14 residues. Here the CDR3 DNA reads TGTGCCAGCACCCGACTGTTTGGTAGTGAAAAACTGTTTTTT. It translates to CASTRLFGSEKLFF.

V gene TRBV6-5 combines with J gene TRBJ1-2; TRBD1 agrees at 7 bases. The CDR3 is 14 amino acids. CDR1 is MNHEY and CDR2 is SVGAGI in the germline V gene. J gave up 8 bases and V 2 bases, and 8 bases lay outside the gene matches. The CDR3 loop reads CASSYQGGSGGYTF. The CDR3 DNA reads as TGTGCCAGCAGTTACCAGGGGGGGAGTGGCGGCTACACCTTC.

V and J are TRBV29-1 and TRBJ1-1; TRBD1 is a possible D gene (5 bases). V gave up 8 bases and J gave up 0 bases, with 10 bases separating them. Germline assignment: CDR1 SQVTM and CDR2 ANQGSEA. The CDR3 spans 12 residues. CDR3 protein: CSFRQLNTEAFF. The CDR3 DNA sequence: TGCAGCTTCCGACAGCTGAACACTGAAGCTTTCTTT.

The gene calls are TRBV30 and TRBJ1-3; D is perhaps TRBD1 (5 bases). CDR1 and CDR2 (germline): GTSNPN, SVGIG (reference sequence). With 0 bases removed from V and 0 bases from J, the gap between germline ends came to 15 bases. The CDR3 is made up of 17 amino acids. This chain's CDR3 is CAWSVRGRAISGNTIYF. The CDR3 DNA sequence: TGTGCCTGGAGTGTACGGGGCAGGGCAATCTCTGGAAACACCATATATTTT.

In its sample, this clone was seen once. The chain couples TRBV6-6 to TRBJ1-1, with D uncertain. The CDR3 covers 12 residues. In germline, CDR1 is MNHNY, CDR2 SVGAGI (reference sequence). The germline V and J ends were trimmed by 1 base and 6 bases, with 6 bases remaining between them. CDR3 sequence: CASSYYSSEAFF. The DNA of the CDR3 is TGTGCCAGCAGTTACTATAGTTCTGAAGCTTTCTTT.

The chain combines TRBV7-9 with TRBJ2-5, with 9 bases fitting TRBD1. Judging by the DNA end, TRBJ2-7 fits better; the J call may be wrong. Looked up from germline, CDR1 is SEHNR and CDR2 is FQNEAQ (reference sequence). There are 15 residues in the CDR3. CDR3: CASSFSVGQGYEQYF. DNA of the CDR3: TGTGCCAGCAGCTTTAGTGTGGGACAGGGCTACGAGCAGTACTTC.

The gene calls are TRBV28 and TRBJ2-4; a weak D match, TRBD2 (6 bases). Germline CDR1 is MDHEN and CDR2 is SYDVKM. Trimming took 5 bases from V and 0 from J, leaving 14 bases between them. This CDR3 is 16 amino acids long. As DNA, the CDR3 is TGTGCCAGCAGTCCCACCGGGAGTGAAGCCAAAAACATTCAGTACTTC. It encodes CASSPTGSEAKNIQYF.

The V and J genes are TRBV6-6 and TRBJ2-3, with D possibly matching TRBD2 (5 bases). Germline V gene data show CDR1 as MNHNY and CDR2 as SVGAGI (reference sequence). V lost 2 bases and J lost 6, with 9 bases in between. The CDR3 is 13 residues long. CDR3 in amino acids: CASSYQPSDTQYF. Here the CDR3 DNA reads TGTGCCAGCAGTTACCAACCTAGCGATACGCAGTATTTT.